Listed below are T cell receptor beta chains from one sample, sequenced in a study of technical replicates of blood from several donors. TCRdb keeps only in-frame clones here, not all; method: immunoSEQ multiplex PCR. The table includes about 83,000 clones, just over 90% detected once. The sample taken for sequencing was T cells isolated from PBMCs. The receptors come from a human donor in good health. CDR3s include the opening cysteine and the closing phenylalanine or tryptophan. The D gene is left open where the match is weak.

v_gene	len	j_gene	d_gene	CDR3nt	CDR3aa
TRBV4-1	16	TRBJ1-5	-	TGCGCCAGCAGCCAAGAGCCGCAGGGAAGCAATCAGCCCCAGCATTTT	CASSQEPQGSNQPQHF
TRBV7-8	16	TRBJ2-6	-	TGTGCCAGCAGCTTTGGGGCAAGCTCTGGGGCCAACGTCCTGACTTTC	CASSFGASSGANVLTF
TRBV29-1	13	TRBJ2-5	-	TGCAGCGCCGGGCGCGGGTGGCAAGAGACCCAGTACTTC	CSAGRGWQETQYF
TRBV21-1	15	TRBJ1-2	-	TGTGCCAGCAGCTTTAACAGGGACCTTAACTATGGCTACACCTTC	CASSFNRDLNYGYTF
TRBV27	17	TRBJ2-2	TRBD2	TGTGCCAGCAGTCCACATCCGGGACTAGCGGGTACCGGGGAGCTGTTTTTT	CASSPHPGLAGTGELFF
TRBV5-6	14	TRBJ2-7	TRBD1	TGTGCCAGCAGCTTTGGACAGGGTCCCTACGAGCAGTACTTC	CASSFGQGPYEQYF
TRBV5-4	15	TRBJ1-3	-	TGTGCCAGCAGGCCCCCCGGGGGACCTGGAAACACCATATATTTT	CASRPPGGPGNTIYF
TRBV5-6	15	TRBJ2-5	TRBD2	TGTGCCAGCAGCTTGGTACGGGGGGGCCCAGAGACCCAGTACTTC	CASSLVRGGPETQYF
TRBV7-7	16	TRBJ2-5	TRBD1	TGTGCCAGCAGCGATCTCGGACAGGGGGCTGGGGAGACCCAGTACTTC	CASSDLGQGAGETQYF
TRBV5-4	13	TRBJ2-2	-	TGTGCCAGCAGCTTGGTCACTACCGGGGAGCTGTTTTTT	CASSLVTTGELFF